The T cell receptor beta chain described here comes from a study of monozygotic twins with cystic fibrosis. Study-wide context: With around 14 PCR cycles, barcoded libraries came from approximately 2.7 micrograms of fragmented DNA.

Sequenced by immunoSEQ multiplex PCR; TCRdb stores in-frame clones only, minus some. Counted here are around 27,000 clones, roughly nine tenths occurring once; the ten biggest clones make up 0.45% to 0.65%. The source material was blood. The TCR sequence derives from a girl aged 2 to 10 with cystic fibrosis.

The CDR3 bases are TGTGCCAGCAGCCAAGCCTTCGAGGGAATGGCGGGGACTGGAAACACCATATATTTT. It encodes CASSQAFEGMAGTGNTIYF. V and J are TRBV4-2 and TRBJ1-3; the D is unclear. The CDR3 sequence is 19 residues long. Germline V CDR1 and CDR2: LGHNA, YNFKEQ. Trimming removed 1 base from V and 2 bases from J, with 21 bases in between.